Each of the 18 T cell receptor beta chains below was sequenced from the same sample in a study of blood T cell repertoires in COVID-19. Assay used: immunoSEQ multiplex PCR; TCRdb lists only in-frame clones, some missing. The sample includes approximately 200,000 clones, 82% of them seen just once. Sample: peripheral blood. The receptors originated from a woman under 40 with acute or convalescent COVID-19.

V is TRBV28 and J is TRBJ2-1; D unresolved. Germline V gives CDR1 MDHEN, CDR2 SYDVKM. The CDR3 is 12 amino acids. The V end lost 2 bases, the J end lost 4 bases, and 3 bases lay between the germline ends. The CDR3 DNA is TGTGCCAGCAGTTTAGAGTACAATGAGCAGTTCTTC. Amino acids: CASSLEYNEQFF.

The chain recombines TRBV5-1 with TRBJ1-6, with D possibly being TRBD1 (5 bases). Deletions cut 0 bases from V and 8 bases from J, with 12 bases between. The CDR3 extends over 15 amino acids. Per the germline V gene, CDR1 is SGHRS and CDR2 is YFSETQ. The CDR3 reads CASSLDTGLDSPLHF. In nucleotides, the CDR3 is TGCGCCAGCAGCTTGGACACAGGCTTGGATTCACCCCTCCACTTT.

V usage is TRBV7-9 and J usage is TRBJ1-4; TRBD1 is a possible D gene (6 bases). The CDR3 has 16 residues. V was trimmed by 0 bases and J by 1 base, leaving 9 bases between them. CDR1 and CDR2 (germline): SEHNR, FQNEAQ (reference sequence). CDR3 amino acids: CASSLAGALTNEKLFF. Here the CDR3 DNA reads TGTGCCAGCAGCTTAGCGGGGGCACTAACTAATGAAAAACTGTTTTTT.

V and J are TRBV28 and TRBJ1-5; D is undetermined. Germline CDR1 MDHEN, CDR2 SYDVKM. Trimming removed 5 bases from V and 0 bases from J, with 11 bases in between. The CDR3 covers 15 residues. The CDR3: CASSRPLNSNQPQHF. The DNA for the CDR3 is TGTGCCAGCAGTCGTCCCCTTAATAGCAATCAGCCCCAGCATTTT.

The V call is TRBV6-2 or TRBV6-3, the J call TRBJ2-3; 9 bases are a match to TRBD2. V lost 7 bases and J lost 6; bases outside the gene matches: 8. The germline V gene encodes CDR1 MNHEY and CDR2 SVGEGT. This CDR3 contains 14 residues. The CDR3 protein is CASNPAGGLDTQYF. The CDR3 DNA sequence: TGTGCCAGCAACCCAGCGGGAGGATTGGATACGCAGTATTTT.

This clone was counted only a few times. The chain links TRBV2 to TRBJ1-5; no reliable D call. CDR1 SNHLY and CDR2 FYNNEI come from the germline V gene. V was clipped by 1 base and J by 3 bases, with 10 bases between them. The CDR3 is made up of 15 amino acids. The CDR3 DNA reads as TGTGCCAGCAGTGAAGACGCGGGGTTCAATCAGCCCCAGCATTTT. Residues: CASSEDAGFNQPQHF.

The chain recombines TRBV4-2 with TRBJ2-1; TRBD2 might be the D (5 bases). Germline assignment: CDR1 LGHNA and CDR2 YNFKEQ. The V and J ends lost 2 bases and 7 bases respectively, with 9 bases between them. The CDR3 consists of 13 residues. The CDR3 bases are TGTGCCAGCAGCCAATTAACTAGTAATGAGCAGTTCTTC. Its translation is CASSQLTSNEQFF.

The V call is TRBV25-1, the J call TRBJ1-1; 7 bases map to TRBD1. CDR1 and CDR2 from the germline V gene are MGHDK and SYGVNS. V was pared by 8 bases and J by 9 bases, with 6 bases of the junction left unmatched. The CDR3 sequence is 11 residues long. The CDR3 DNA sequence: TGTGCCAGCCGGACAGGTCGCCAAGCTTTCTTT. It translates to CASRTGRQAFF.

The CDR3 DNA is TGCAGTGCTAGTATTAGCGGAGCCACCTACAATGAGCAGTTCTTC. Protein sequence: CSASISGATYNEQFF. The V gene is TRBV20-1, the J gene TRBJ2-1; possible D gene TRBD2, 6 bases. Per the germline V gene, CDR1 is DFQATT and CDR2 is SNEGSKA (reference sequence). Trimming pared 3 bases from V and 2 bases from J, leaving 14 bases between. CDR3 length equals 15 residues.

The chain links TRBV28 to TRBJ2-1; 16 nucleotides line up with TRBD2. CDR1 is MDHEN, CDR2 SYDVKM, per germline. The V segment lost 4 bases and the J segment 5 bases; nucleotides outside the gene matches: 8. This CDR3 contains 18 residues. CDR3 residues: CASSSLGTSGRADNEQFF. The CDR3 DNA is TGTGCCAGCAGTTCCCTCGGGACTAGCGGGAGGGCCGACAATGAGCAGTTCTTC.

The CDR3 bases are TGTGCCAGTACCGGTTGGTTGGGCAGGGGGATCGGGGAGCTGTTTTTT. Its translation is CASTGWLGRGIGELFF. The chain recombines TRBV19 with TRBJ2-2; 7 nucleotides line up with TRBD1. V lost 7 bases and J lost 7; bases outside the gene matches: 15. Germline loops: CDR1 LNHDA, CDR2 SQIVND (reference sequence). The CDR3 runs to 16 residues.

This sequence joins TRBV10-1 and TRBJ2-5; 12 bases map to TRBD2. CDR3 length: 15 residues. Germline V gene sequence: CDR1 WNHNN, CDR2 SYGVQD (reference sequence). V shed 3 bases, J shed 4 bases, and the junction held 3 bases outside the gene matches. CDR3 protein: CASSDRLAGVETQYF. The CDR3 nucleotides read TGCGCCAGCAGTGATCGACTAGCGGGAGTAGAGACCCAGTACTTC.

This clone has only a few counts. This chain links TRBV11-3 with TRBJ2-7; possibly TRBD2 for D (6 bases). Per the germline V gene, CDR1 is SGHNT and CDR2 is YENEEA. Between the trimmed V and J ends, which lost 5 bases and 4 bases, there was a span of 9 bases. This CDR3 region has 12 residues. In DNA, the CDR3 is TGTGCCAGCAGCAACCGGGGGTACGAGCAGTACTTC. This encodes CASSNRGYEQYF.

The V and J genes are TRBV28 and TRBJ1-2, with D perhaps TRBD1 (5 bases). The CDR3 has 13 amino acids. Germline lookup yields CDR1 MDHEN and CDR2 SYDVKM. Trimming took 8 bases from V and 4 from J, leaving 14 bases between them. CDR3 in amino acids: CASSKGFSYGYTF. CDR3 bases: TGTGCCAGCTCGAAGGGGTTCTCCTATGGCTACACCTTC.

The chain combines TRBV5-3 with TRBJ2-4; D is ambiguous. TRBV5-3 is placed among ORFs of uncertain function. Between the trimmed V and J ends, which lost 10 bases and 0 bases, there was a span of 20 bases. The CDR3 is made up of 16 amino acids. This chain's CDR3 is CAGKSRSRLAKNIQYF. The CDR3 nucleotides read TGTGCCGGAAAGTCCCGGAGTCGCTTAGCCAAAAACATTCAGTACTTC.

This chain links TRBV30 with TRBJ2-2; 8 bases are a match to TRBD2. The CDR3 covers 15 residues. With 2 bases clipped from V and 6 bases from J, the junction kept 8 bases outside the gene matches. Germline values: CDR1 GTSNPN, CDR2 SVGIG (reference sequence). Here the CDR3 reads CAWSLRGGSSGELFF. The CDR3 DNA follows: TGTGCCTGGAGTCTACGGGGGGGCTCATCCGGGGAGCTGTTTTTT.

This clone was counted a few times. The rearrangement links TRBV7-2 to TRBJ2-2, with D perhaps matching TRBD1 (5 bases). Germline V CDR1 and CDR2: SGHTA, FQGNSA. This CDR3 contains 14 residues. Between the trimmed V and J ends, which lost 5 bases and 7 bases, there was a span of 14 bases. The CDR3 DNA sequence: TGTGCCAGCAGCCTACAGGTTGGGAACGGGGAGCTGTTTTTT. Protein product: CASSLQVGNGELFF.

This chain uses TRBV2 with TRBJ1-6, with 8 bases lining up with TRBD1. Germline CDR1 SNHLY, CDR2 FYNNEI. This CDR3 contains 13 residues. J was trimmed by 1 base and V by 11 bases; bases with no gene match: 1. CDR3 sequence reads: CAGQGSYNSPLHF. DNA for the CDR3: TGTGCCGGACAGGGATCCTATAATTCACCCCTCCACTTT.